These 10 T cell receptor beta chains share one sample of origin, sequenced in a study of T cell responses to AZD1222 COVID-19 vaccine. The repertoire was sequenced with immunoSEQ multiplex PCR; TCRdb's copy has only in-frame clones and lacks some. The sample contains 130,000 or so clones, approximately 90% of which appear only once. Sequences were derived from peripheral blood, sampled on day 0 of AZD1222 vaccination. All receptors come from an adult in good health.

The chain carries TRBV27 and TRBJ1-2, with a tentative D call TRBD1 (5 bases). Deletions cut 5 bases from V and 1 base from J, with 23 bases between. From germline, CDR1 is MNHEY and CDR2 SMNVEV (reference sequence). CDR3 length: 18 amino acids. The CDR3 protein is CASSRVGEGTSLNYGYTF. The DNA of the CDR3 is TGTGCCAGCAGTCGAGTCGGGGAGGGGACCTCCCTTAACTATGGCTACACCTTC.

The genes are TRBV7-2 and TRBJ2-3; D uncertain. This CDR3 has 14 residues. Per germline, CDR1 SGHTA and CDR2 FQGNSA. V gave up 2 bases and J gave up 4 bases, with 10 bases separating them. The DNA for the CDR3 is TGTGCCAGCAGCTTACTGGGCGGCCCAGATACGCAGTATTTT. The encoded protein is CASSLLGGPDTQYF.

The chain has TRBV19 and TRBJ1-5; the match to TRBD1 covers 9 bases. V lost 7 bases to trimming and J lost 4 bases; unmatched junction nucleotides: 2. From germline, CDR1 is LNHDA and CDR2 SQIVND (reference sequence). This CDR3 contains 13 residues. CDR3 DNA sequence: TGTGCCAGTACGACAGGGGGAAATCAGCCCCAGCATTTT. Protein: CASTTGGNQPQHF.

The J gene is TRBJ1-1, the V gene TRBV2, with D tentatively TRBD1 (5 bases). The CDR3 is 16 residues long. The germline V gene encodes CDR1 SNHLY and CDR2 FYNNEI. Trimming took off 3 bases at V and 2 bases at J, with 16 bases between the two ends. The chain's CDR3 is CASSDNGAGGNTEAFF. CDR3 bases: TGTGCCAGCAGTGATAATGGGGCAGGTGGAAACACTGAAGCTTTCTTT.

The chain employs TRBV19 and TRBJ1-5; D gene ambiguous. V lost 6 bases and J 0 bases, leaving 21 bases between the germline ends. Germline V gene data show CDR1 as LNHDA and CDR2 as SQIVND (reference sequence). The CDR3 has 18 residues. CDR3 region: CASSSASFLGFSNQPQHF. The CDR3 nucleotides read TGTGCCAGTAGCAGCGCATCGTTTTTGGGTTTTAGCAATCAGCCCCAGCATTTT.

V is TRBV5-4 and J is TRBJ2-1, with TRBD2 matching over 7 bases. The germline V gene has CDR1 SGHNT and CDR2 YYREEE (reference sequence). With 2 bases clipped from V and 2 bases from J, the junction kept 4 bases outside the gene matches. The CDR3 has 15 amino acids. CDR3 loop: CASSFPGRAYNEQFF. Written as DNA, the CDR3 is TGTGCCAGCAGCTTTCCGGGGAGGGCCTACAATGAGCAGTTCTTC.

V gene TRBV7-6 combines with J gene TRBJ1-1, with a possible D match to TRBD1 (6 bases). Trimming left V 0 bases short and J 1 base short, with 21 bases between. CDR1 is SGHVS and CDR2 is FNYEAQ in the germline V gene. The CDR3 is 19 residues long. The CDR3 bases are TGTGCCAGCAGCTTAGCGGATGGGACATCAACTTGGGGGAACACTGAAGCTTTCTTT. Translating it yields CASSLADGTSTWGNTEAFF.

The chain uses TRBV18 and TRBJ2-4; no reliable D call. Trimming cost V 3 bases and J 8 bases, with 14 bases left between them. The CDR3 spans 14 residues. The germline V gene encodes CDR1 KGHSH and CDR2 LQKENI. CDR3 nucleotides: TGTGCCAGCTCACCGGGATTCGATAAGCACATTCAGTACTTC. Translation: CASSPGFDKHIQYF.

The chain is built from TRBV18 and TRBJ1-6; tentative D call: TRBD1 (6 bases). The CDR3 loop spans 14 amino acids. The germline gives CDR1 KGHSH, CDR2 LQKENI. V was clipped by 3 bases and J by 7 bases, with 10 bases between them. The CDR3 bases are TGTGCCAGCTCACCCGGGACACGGAATTCACCCCTCCACTTT. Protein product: CASSPGTRNSPLHF.

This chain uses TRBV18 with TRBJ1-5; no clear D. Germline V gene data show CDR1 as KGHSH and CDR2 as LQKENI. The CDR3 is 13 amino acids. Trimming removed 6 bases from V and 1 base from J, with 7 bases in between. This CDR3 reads CASSQESNQPQHF. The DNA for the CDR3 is TGTGCCAGCTCGCAGGAAAGCAATCAGCCCCAGCATTTT.